This T cell receptor beta chain appears in the sequencing data of a study of neurological immune-mediated disorders. General study results and limits: No sharing of CDR3 amino acid sequences was observed among expanded clones across subjects, suggesting private repertoires in all groups.

The method for making cDNA was 5'RACE, and it used 10-nucleotide random UMIs. TCRdb re-derived calls from the 5' RACE reads in MiXCR, one entry per CDR3 protein. Seen here are tens of thousands of distinct CDR3 sequences, roughly 14% observed once, and the top ten hold about 7%. V gave up 3 bases and J gave up 1 base; unmatched junction bases: 2. The CDR3 has 14 amino acids. CDR1 SGHKS and CDR2 YYEKEE come from the germline V gene (reference sequence). The table lists this clonotype with many counts. Its antigen is unknown. Maryland, USA blood bank volunteers served as healthy controls. 2 million PBMCs stored at -80 C were the source of the unsorted libraries.

This rearrangement joins TRBV5-5 to TRBJ1-1; TRBD1 agrees at 8 bases. The TCR was taken from a woman in her forties or fifties in good health. Sample: PBMCs. DNA for the CDR3: TGTGCCAGCAGCTCAACAGGGGGGAACACTGAAGCTTTCTTT. This codes for CASSSTGGNTEAFF.